Below, 11 T cell receptor beta chains from the same sample are listed, as sequenced in a study of cytomegalovirus exposure and HLA in healthy donors. Amplification used 60 Vbeta primers and 13 Jbeta primers. Sequencing was performed with immunoSEQ multiplex PCR; in TCRdb, only in-frame clones are kept and a portion is missing. This sample has 120,000 or so clones; roughly 80% occur once, and the top ten carry 3.4%. Sequenced material: PBMCs. The receptor set was obtained from a man aged 30 to 39 in good health and CMV-seronegative.

The gene calls are TRBV29-1 and TRBJ2-2, with TRBD1 matching over 11 bases. The CDR3 covers 14 residues. The V gene's germline CDR1 is SQVTM and CDR2 ANQGSEA. Trimming cost V 6 bases and J 7 bases; bases outside gene matches: 7. The CDR3 sequence is CSVLGQGAGGELFF. The CDR3 nucleotides are TGCAGCGTCCTCGGACAGGGGGCAGGCGGGGAGCTGTTTTTT.

The V call is TRBV5-3, the J call TRBJ1-2, with TRBD1 as a possible D gene (6 bases). TRBV5-3 has ORF status, its function being uncertain. With 5 bases removed from V and 8 bases from J, the gap between germline ends came to 25 bases. The CDR3 spans 16 residues. DNA for the CDR3: TGTGCCAGAAGGCCCGGGGGGCCAGGGAGGAGTGACGGCTACACCTTC. Translation: CARRPGGPGRSDGYTF.

The chain is built from TRBV5-1 and TRBJ2-3, with 9 bases matching TRBD1. This CDR3 spans 13 amino acids. J gave up 6 bases and V 4 bases, and 3 bases lay outside the gene matches. Germline V gives CDR1 SGHRS, CDR2 YFSETQ. The CDR3 loop reads CASSVQGADTQYF. CDR3 sequence (DNA): TGCGCCAGCAGCGTACAGGGGGCGGATACGCAGTATTTT.

This chain links TRBV6-5 with TRBJ2-7; TRBD2 agrees at 7 bases. This CDR3 has 16 residues. After removal of 2 bases from V and 2 bases from J, the junction contained 9 bases not matched to a gene. Germline CDR1 MNHEY, CDR2 SVGAGI. The CDR3 DNA follows: TGTGCCAGCAGTTACGCCGGTTGGGAGGGCCCCTACGAGCAGTACTTC. Its translation is CASSYAGWEGPYEQYF.

In its sample, this clone was seen a few times. V gene TRBV6-1 combines with J gene TRBJ1-5; 7 nucleotides align to TRBD1. CDR3 length equals 16 residues. V lost 2 bases and J lost 4; bases outside the gene matches: 8. Germline lookup yields CDR1 MNHNS and CDR2 SASEGT. CDR3 nucleotides: TGTGCCAGCAGTGAAATGGTGGGACAGACTAATCAGCCCCAGCATTTT. Amino acids: CASSEMVGQTNQPQHF.

This clone was observed a few times. V and J are TRBV7-9 and TRBJ2-6; the match to TRBD1 covers 8 bases. Germline trimming cut 1 base from V and 2 bases from J; bases unmatched to any gene: 4. CDR1 is SEHNR and CDR2 is FQNEAQ in the germline V gene (reference sequence). This CDR3 spans 17 amino acids. The CDR3 coding sequence is TGTGCCAGCAGCTTAGGGTCAGGGGGCGCTGGGGCCAACGTCCTGACTTTC. This translates into CASSLGSGGAGANVLTF.

CDR3 sequence: CASRVIVGFLVWGYTF. The CDR3 nucleotides are TGCGCCAGCAGGGTTATCGTCGGATTTCTAGTATGGGGCTACACCTTC. The rearrangement joins TRBV10-1 to TRBJ1-2; D is ambiguous. The CDR3 has 16 residues. V dropped 6 bases and J dropped 8 bases, with 25 bases sitting between them. Germline lookup yields CDR1 WNHNN and CDR2 SYGVQD (reference sequence).

V usage is TRBV5-5 and J usage is TRBJ1-3; D remains ambiguous. The V end lost 4 bases, the J end lost 0 bases, and 8 bases lay between the germline ends. This CDR3 has 14 amino acids. Germline V lookup: CDR1 SGHKS, CDR2 YYEKEE (reference sequence). CDR3 DNA: TGTGCCAGCAGCGGTCCCAGCTCTGGAAACACCATATATTTT. This codes for CASSGPSSGNTIYF.

The chain uses TRBV7-9 and TRBJ1-1; a possible D gene is TRBD1 (5 bases). CDR3 size: 19 residues. Germline loops: CDR1 SEHNR, CDR2 FQNEAQ (reference sequence). Trimming pared 3 bases from V and 0 bases from J, leaving 23 bases between. The CDR3 sequence: CASSLRGGTQVIVNTEAFF. CDR3 sequence (DNA): TGTGCCAGCAGCTTGCGGGGGGGGACTCAAGTAATTGTGAACACTGAAGCTTTCTTT.

The chain is built from TRBV5-1 and TRBJ2-3; 10 bases agree with TRBD2. The CDR3 sequence is 16 residues long. V gave up 0 bases and J gave up 12 bases; unmatched junction bases: 13. CDR1 and CDR2 (germline): SGHRS, YFSETQ. In DNA, the CDR3 is TGCGCCAGCAGCTTGGTGGTAAGCGGGAGGGCCGATGTTCAGTATTTT. Protein: CASSLVVSGRADVQYF. The full variable domain, in which reference TRBV5-1 and TRBJ2-3 provide the parts outside the CDR3, is KAGVTQTPRYLIKTRGQQVTLSCSPISGHRSVSWYQQTPGQGLQFLFEYFSETQRNKGNFPGRFSGRQFSNSRSEMNVSTLELGDSALYLCASSLVVSGRADVQYFGPGTRLTVL.

This chain uses TRBV7-2 with TRBJ2-2, with a possible D match to TRBD1 (5 bases). V gave up 2 bases and J gave up 2 bases, with 12 bases separating them. The CDR3 is 16 amino acids. Germline loops: CDR1 SGHTA, CDR2 FQGNSA. The DNA of the CDR3 is TGTGCCAGCAGCTTACAGGGCAGAGTTAACACCGGGGAGCTGTTTTTT. It is translated as CASSLQGRVNTGELFF.